This T cell receptor beta chain was retrieved from a study of blood T cell repertoires in COVID-19. Whole-study context: Both acute and convalescent COVID-19 samples were obtained from the United States, Italy and Spain. Sources were T cells, B-cell-depleted T cells, or PBMCs; the material itself was cDNA or gDNA.

This clone was recorded a few times. Germline assignment: CDR1 MDHEN and CDR2 SYDVKM. V shed 5 bases and J shed 1 base, with 10 bases lying between them. The CDR3 consists of 14 residues. This table comes from immunoSEQ multiplex PCR, and its TCRdb copy is limited to in-frame clones, with some not included. The profile covers 100,000 to 150,000 clones, with 80% to 85% appearing a single time and 3.5% to 4% taken by the ten largest. The rearrangement joins TRBV28 to TRBJ2-3; possibly TRBD1 for D (5 bases). Material for sequencing was peripheral blood. This clonotype originated in a woman in her fifties or sixties with acute or convalescent COVID-19. CDR3 DNA: TGTGCCAGCAGTCCTAGACAGCGCACAGATACGCAGTATTTT. Encoded protein: CASSPRQRTDTQYF.